The T cell receptor (beta chain) described here comes from a study of shared clonotypes between healthy human individuals. Points on this clone: Its target is unknown.

TCRdb's table, derived via immunoSEQ multiplex PCR, lists solely in-frame clones and lacks some. The table has about 2 million clones, over 85% seen once. Whole-study findings and limits: Naive subsets, compared against memory subsets, generally had larger estimated richness values.

Naive CD8 cells lacked CD45RO, underwent positive selection for CCR7 and left out terminally differentiated effector memory CD45RA+ cells. The ends were cut back, 3 bases at V and 2 bases at J, with 16 bases in the middle. The CDR3 sequence is 16 residues long. CDR1 is MNHNS and CDR2 is SASEGT in the germline V gene. This receptor was obtained from a man between 18 and 35 years old in good health. V is TRBV6-1 and J is TRBJ1-2; tentatively, D is TRBD1 (5 bases). Sequencing used naive CD8+ T cells sorted from blood. As DNA, the CDR3 is TGTGCCAGCAGTGACCCCTTGGGGGGGAAGAACTATGGCTACACCTTC. Encoded protein: CASSDPLGGKNYGYTF.